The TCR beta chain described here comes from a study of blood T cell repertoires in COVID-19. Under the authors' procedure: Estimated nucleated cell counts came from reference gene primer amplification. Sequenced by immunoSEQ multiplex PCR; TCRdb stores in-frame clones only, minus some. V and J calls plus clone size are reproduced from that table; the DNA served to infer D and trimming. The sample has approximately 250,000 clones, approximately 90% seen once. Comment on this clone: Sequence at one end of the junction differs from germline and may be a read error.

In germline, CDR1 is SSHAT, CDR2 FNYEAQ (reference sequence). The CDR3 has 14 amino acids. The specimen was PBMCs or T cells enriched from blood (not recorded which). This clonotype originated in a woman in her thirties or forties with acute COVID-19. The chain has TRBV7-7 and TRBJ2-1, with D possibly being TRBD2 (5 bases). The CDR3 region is CASSAGITYNEQFF. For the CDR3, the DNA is TGTGCTAGCAGCGCCGGGATTACCTACAATGAGCAGTTCTTC.